The present TCR beta chain was sequenced within a study of cytomegalovirus exposure and HLA in healthy donors. General study results and limits: The availability of immune exposure information extended only to CMV serostatus. A later analysis showed HLA-associated TCR beta chains outstripping equally common others in clonal expansion.

In germline, CDR1 is LNHDA, CDR2 SQIVND (reference sequence). The CDR3 contains 12 residues. V lost 6 bases, J lost 5 bases, and 8 bases lay in between. The PCR was carried out with 60 Vbeta primers and 13 Jbeta primers. Repertoires were generated with immunoSEQ multiplex PCR, while TCRdb's copy carries only in-frame clones and drops some. The sample gives hundreds of thousands of clones, 76% of which show up once; 0.63% is in the top ten. Turning to this clone: Its antigen remains unknown.

Sequenced: PBMCs. The TCR originated in a man younger than 35 in good health and CMV-seronegative. The rearrangement links TRBV19 to TRBJ2-1, with D possibly matching TRBD2 (5 bases). The CDR3 loop is CASRSGNNEQFF. The CDR3 bases are TGTGCCAGTAGATCGGGGAACAATGAGCAGTTCTTC.